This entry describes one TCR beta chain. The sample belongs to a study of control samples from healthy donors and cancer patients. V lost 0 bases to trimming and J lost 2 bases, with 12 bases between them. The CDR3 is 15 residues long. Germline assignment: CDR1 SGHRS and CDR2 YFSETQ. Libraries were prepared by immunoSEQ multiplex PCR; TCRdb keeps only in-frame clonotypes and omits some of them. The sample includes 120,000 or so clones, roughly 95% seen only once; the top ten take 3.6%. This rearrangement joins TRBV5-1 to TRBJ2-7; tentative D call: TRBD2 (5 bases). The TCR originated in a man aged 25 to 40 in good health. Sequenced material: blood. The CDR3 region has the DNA TGCGCCAGCAGCTTGGCTTCGAGGGCCGCCTACGAGCAGTACTTC. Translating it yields CASSLASRAAYEQYF.